This T cell receptor (beta chain) is drawn from a study of shared clonotypes between healthy human individuals. On the study more broadly: Each donor had three CD4 naive, three CD4 memory, two CD8 naive and one CD8 memory plate.

TCRdb's table, derived via immunoSEQ multiplex PCR, lists solely in-frame clones and lacks some. The sample has hundreds of thousands of clones, 55% to 85% seen once; the top ten hold 1.5% to 2%. Details on this clone: Other nucleotide sequences in the sample specify the same CDR3.

It was into CD45RA+ naive and CD45RA-negative memory subsets that the CD4+ cells were split. Looked up from germline, CDR1 is SGHRS and CDR2 is YFSETQ. Trimming shortened V by 4 bases and J by 1 base, and 8 bases separated the two germline ends. This CDR3 contains 13 residues. V and J are TRBV5-1 and TRBJ1-1; D possibly corresponds to TRBD1 (5 bases). The sequenced sample was memory CD4+ T cells sorted from blood. Subset specified: CD45RA-negative fraction. This receptor was obtained from a woman in her thirties in good health. This CDR3 is CASSRGQNTEAFF. In DNA form, the CDR3 reads TGCGCCAGCAGCCGAGGACAGAACACTGAAGCTTTCTTT.